This is a list of T cell receptor beta chains from one sample in a study of T-cell reconstitution after alpha-beta-depleted transplantation in children. TCRdb ran MiXCR on the PCR reads and lists one entry per CDR3 protein. The sample yields some 6,000 distinct CDR3 sequences, roughly 17% seen once. The specimen comprised PBMCs, mostly from graft donor cells, sampled 60 days after TCRalphabeta/CD19-depleted stem cell transplant. These receptors all stem from a male patient younger than 18 who had a stem cell transplant for acute myeloid leukemia, so the T cells may come from the graft donor. Both conserved end residues are part of each CDR3.

j_gene: TRBJ1-3; v_gene: TRBV28; CDR3aa: CATLEGAGNTIYF
j_gene: TRBJ2-3; v_gene: TRBV7-9; CDR3aa: CASSLTTSGSNIDTQYF
j_gene: TRBJ1-3; v_gene: TRBV12-3/TRBV12-4; CDR3aa: CASSFPQSTIYF
j_gene: TRBJ1-1; v_gene: TRBV30; CDR3aa: CAWTSGTGLEAFF
j_gene: TRBJ2-2; v_gene: TRBV5-1; CDR3aa: CASSLGSGGANTGELFF
j_gene: TRBJ2-3; v_gene: TRBV28; CDR3aa: CASSLGTLPDTQYF
j_gene: TRBJ2-1; v_gene: TRBV20-1; CDR3aa: CSAREAGGNEQFF
j_gene: TRBJ2-3; v_gene: TRBV7-2; CDR3aa: CASSLRTSGGYTQYF
j_gene: TRBJ1-6; v_gene: TRBV5-4; CDR3aa: CASSFRTGGGNSPLHF
j_gene: TRBJ1-2; v_gene: TRBV20-1; CDR3aa: CSATGPPKDGYTF
j_gene: TRBJ2-7; v_gene: TRBV19; CDR3aa: CASSNSGTYYEQYF
j_gene: TRBJ2-5; v_gene: TRBV20-1; CDR3aa: CSASRREGGKTQYF
j_gene: TRBJ2-4; v_gene: TRBV18; CDR3aa: CASSPPNSGNAGNIQYF
j_gene: TRBJ2-1; v_gene: TRBV7-2; CDR3aa: CASSLALVANPYNEQFF
j_gene: TRBJ1-5; v_gene: TRBV6-2/TRBV6-3; CDR3aa: CASSYEGTNQPQHF
j_gene: TRBJ2-1; v_gene: TRBV11-3; CDR3aa: CASSLPGEYNEHFF
j_gene: TRBJ1-1; v_gene: TRBV20-1; CDR3aa: CSAREGTEAFF
j_gene: TRBJ2-7; v_gene: TRBV12-3/TRBV12-4; CDR3aa: CASSLRGLGSEQYF
j_gene: TRBJ1-2; v_gene: TRBV7-2; CDR3aa: CASSLGGRGLGVDGYTF
j_gene: TRBJ1-1; v_gene: TRBV11-2; CDR3aa: CASSLEIFTEAFF
j_gene: TRBJ1-1; v_gene: TRBV25-1; CDR3aa: CASRDRQGQGTEAFF
j_gene: TRBJ2-1; v_gene: TRBV7-2; CDR3aa: CASSSLGLAYEHNEQFF
j_gene: TRBJ2-3; v_gene: TRBV5-6; CDR3aa: CASSDDNGLTDTQYF
j_gene: TRBJ2-2; v_gene: TRBV6-1; CDR3aa: CASTMATDLNTGELFF
j_gene: TRBJ2-1; v_gene: TRBV3-1; CDR3aa: CASSAFMVSSYEQFF
j_gene: TRBJ1-2; v_gene: TRBV7-2; CDR3aa: CASSSTRVGGGYTF
j_gene: TRBJ1-1; v_gene: TRBV19; CDR3aa: CATLPGSAIGAFF
j_gene: TRBJ2-3; v_gene: TRBV14; CDR3aa: CASSQEGCRREPEGKSSTDTQYF
j_gene: TRBJ2-6; v_gene: TRBV7-3; CDR3aa: CASSLMADTSAGANVLTF
j_gene: TRBJ1-1; v_gene: TRBV20-1; CDR3aa: CSAREGARSQAFF
j_gene: TRBJ2-3; v_gene: TRBV10-3; CDR3aa: CATSPRDTQYF
j_gene: TRBJ2-1; v_gene: TRBV18; CDR3aa: CASSPRQGLPSGSATYNEQFF
j_gene: TRBJ1-3; v_gene: TRBV6-1; CDR3aa: CASRTDWSSGNTIYF
j_gene: TRBJ2-3; v_gene: TRBV20-1; CDR3aa: CSAGERGPTDTQYF
j_gene: TRBJ2-5; v_gene: TRBV5-1; CDR3aa: CASSVSGRGPETQYF
j_gene: TRBJ2-3; v_gene: TRBV20-1; CDR3aa: CSARDRTGTDTQYF